This T cell receptor (beta chain) was sequenced during a study of cytomegalovirus exposure and HLA in healthy donors. Study-wide findings and caveats: DRB1 showed the most TCR associations and HLA-C the fewest in a later analysis, as rates varied by HLA locus.

At collection, donors were nominally healthy, but unrecorded immune exposures were probable. Only a few counts were recorded for this clone. The antigen remains unidentified. The CDR3 consists of 15 residues. The germline V gene encodes CDR1 SQVTM and CDR2 ANQGSEA. V lost 2 bases and J 0 bases, leaving 12 bases between the germline ends. PCR amplification relied on 60 Vbeta primers (plus 13 Jbeta primers). Original processing notes: Per a later analysis, the number of unique TCR beta chains was around 80 million, of which around 10 million were shared. Sequencing was performed with immunoSEQ multiplex PCR; in TCRdb, only in-frame clones are kept and a portion is missing. V, J and clone size reflect that table, while D and trimming were determined from the DNA. This repertoire shows 140,000 to 150,000 clones, roughly 10% found once; its top ten account for approximately 1.8%.

The clonotype was recovered from a male donor in good health and CMV-seronegative. The chain uses TRBV29-1 and TRBJ2-3; D possibly corresponds to TRBD1 (6 bases). Sequencing was carried out using PBMCs. This chain's CDR3 is CSVESDRDSTDTQYF. The CDR3 DNA follows: TGCAGCGTTGAATCGGACAGAGACAGCACAGATACGCAGTATTTT.